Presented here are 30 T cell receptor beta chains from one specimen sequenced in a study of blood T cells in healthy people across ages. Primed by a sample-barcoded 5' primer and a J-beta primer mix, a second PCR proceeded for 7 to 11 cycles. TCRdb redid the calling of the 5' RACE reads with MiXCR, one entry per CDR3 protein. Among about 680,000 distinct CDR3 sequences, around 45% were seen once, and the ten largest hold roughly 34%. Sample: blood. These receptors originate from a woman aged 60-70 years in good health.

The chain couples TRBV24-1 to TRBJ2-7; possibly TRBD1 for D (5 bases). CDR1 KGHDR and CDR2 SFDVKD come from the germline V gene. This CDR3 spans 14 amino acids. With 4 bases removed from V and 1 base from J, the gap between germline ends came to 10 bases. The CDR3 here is CATSDPQVSYEQYF. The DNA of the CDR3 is TGTGCCACCAGTGACCCACAGGTATCCTACGAGCAGTACTTC.

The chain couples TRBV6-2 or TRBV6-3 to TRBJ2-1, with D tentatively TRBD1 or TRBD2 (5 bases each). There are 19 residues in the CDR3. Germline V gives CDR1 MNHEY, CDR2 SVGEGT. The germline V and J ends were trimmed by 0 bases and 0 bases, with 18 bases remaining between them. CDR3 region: CASSYSIARGRSSYNEQFF. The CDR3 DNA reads TGTGCCAGCAGTTACTCGATCGCACGGGGCAGATCCTCCTACAATGAGCAGTTCTTC.

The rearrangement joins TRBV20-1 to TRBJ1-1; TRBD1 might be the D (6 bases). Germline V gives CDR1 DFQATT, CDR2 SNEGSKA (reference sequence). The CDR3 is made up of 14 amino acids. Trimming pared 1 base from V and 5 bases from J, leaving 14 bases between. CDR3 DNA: TGCAGTGCTAGAGGGGGAGGGGGAGGTACTGAAGCTTTCTTT. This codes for CSARGGGGGTEAFF.

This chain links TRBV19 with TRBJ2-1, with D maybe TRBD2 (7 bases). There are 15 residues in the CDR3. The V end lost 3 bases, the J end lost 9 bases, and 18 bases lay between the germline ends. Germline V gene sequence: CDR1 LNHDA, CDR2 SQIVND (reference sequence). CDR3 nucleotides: TGTGCCAGTAGTATTCAACGGGGGGCGCTTGGTGAGCAGTTCTTC. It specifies CASSIQRGALGEQFF.

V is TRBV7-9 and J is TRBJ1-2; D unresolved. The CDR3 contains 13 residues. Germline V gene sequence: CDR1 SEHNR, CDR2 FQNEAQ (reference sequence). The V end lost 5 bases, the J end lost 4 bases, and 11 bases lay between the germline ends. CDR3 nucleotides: TGTGCCAGCAGCCCAAACGGAGCCTATGGCTACACCTTC. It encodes CASSPNGAYGYTF.

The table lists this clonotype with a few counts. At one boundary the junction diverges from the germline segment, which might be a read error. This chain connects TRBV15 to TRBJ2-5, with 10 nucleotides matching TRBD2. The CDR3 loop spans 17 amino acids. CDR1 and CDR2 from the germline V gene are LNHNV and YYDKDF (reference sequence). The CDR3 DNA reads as TGTACCACCAGCAGAGATTTAACGCTAGCGGGAGAGAATGAGCAGTACTTC. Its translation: CTTSRDLTLAGENEQYF.

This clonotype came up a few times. The CDR3 spells CASSYSTGPGETQYF. The CDR3 DNA reads as TGTGCCAGCAGTTACAGTACGGGGCCGGGAGAGACCCAGTACTTC. The chain has TRBV6-2 or TRBV6-3 and TRBJ2-5; possibly TRBD1 or TRBD2 for D (5 bases each). The CDR3 length is 15 residues. The germline CDR1 and CDR2 sequences are MNHEY and SVGEGT. With 2 bases removed from V and 4 bases from J, the gap between germline ends came to 14 bases.

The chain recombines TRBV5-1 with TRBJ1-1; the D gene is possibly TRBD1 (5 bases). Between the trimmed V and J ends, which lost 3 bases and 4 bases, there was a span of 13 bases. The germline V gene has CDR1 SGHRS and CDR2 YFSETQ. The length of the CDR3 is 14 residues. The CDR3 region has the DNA TGCGCCAGCAGCTCCCAGGGAGGGAGCACTGAAGCTTTCTTT. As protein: CASSSQGGSTEAFF.

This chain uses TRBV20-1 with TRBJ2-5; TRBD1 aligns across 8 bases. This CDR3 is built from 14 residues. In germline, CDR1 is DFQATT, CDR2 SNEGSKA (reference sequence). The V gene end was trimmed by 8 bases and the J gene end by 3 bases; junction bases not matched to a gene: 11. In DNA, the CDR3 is TGCAGTCATGCTAGTGCAGGGGGCAAAGAGACCCAGTACTTC. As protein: CSHASAGGKETQYF.

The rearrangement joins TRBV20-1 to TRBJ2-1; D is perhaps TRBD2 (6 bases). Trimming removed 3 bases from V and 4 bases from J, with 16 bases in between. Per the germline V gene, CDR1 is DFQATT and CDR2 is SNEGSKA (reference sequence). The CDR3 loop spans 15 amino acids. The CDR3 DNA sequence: TGCAGTGCTAGCGAGACTGGCGGAGGGTACAATGAGCAGTTCTTC. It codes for CSASETGGGYNEQFF.

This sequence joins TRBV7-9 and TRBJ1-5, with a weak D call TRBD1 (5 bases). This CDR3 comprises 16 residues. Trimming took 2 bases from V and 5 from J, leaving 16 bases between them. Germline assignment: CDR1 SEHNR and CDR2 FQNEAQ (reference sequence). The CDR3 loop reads CASSLRGPDGDQPQHF. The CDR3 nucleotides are TGTGCCAGCAGCTTAAGGGGACCTGACGGAGATCAGCCCCAGCATTTT.

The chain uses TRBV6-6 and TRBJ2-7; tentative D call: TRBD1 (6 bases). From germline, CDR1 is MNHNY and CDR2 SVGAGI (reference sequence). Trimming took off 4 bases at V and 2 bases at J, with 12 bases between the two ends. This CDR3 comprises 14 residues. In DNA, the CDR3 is TGTGCCAGCAGTTCCCTGACAGGCGCCTACGAGCAGTACTTC. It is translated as CASSSLTGAYEQYF.

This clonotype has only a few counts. CDR3 DNA: TGCAGCGTTGAGGCCCCCGGGACAGGGGGCGCAGATACGCAGTATTTT. Translating gives CSVEAPGTGGADTQYF. V usage is TRBV29-1 and J usage is TRBJ2-3; TRBD1 aligns across 12 bases. V shed 3 bases and J 4 bases; nucleotides not matched to a gene: 8. CDR3 length: 16 amino acids. The germline V gene has CDR1 SQVTM and CDR2 ANQGSEA.

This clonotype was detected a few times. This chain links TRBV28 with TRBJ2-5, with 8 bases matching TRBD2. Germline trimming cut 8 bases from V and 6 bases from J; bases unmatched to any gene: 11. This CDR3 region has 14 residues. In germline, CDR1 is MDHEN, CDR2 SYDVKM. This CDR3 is CASLLQGSGKTQYF. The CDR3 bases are TGTGCCAGCTTATTACAGGGTAGCGGGAAGACCCAGTACTTC.

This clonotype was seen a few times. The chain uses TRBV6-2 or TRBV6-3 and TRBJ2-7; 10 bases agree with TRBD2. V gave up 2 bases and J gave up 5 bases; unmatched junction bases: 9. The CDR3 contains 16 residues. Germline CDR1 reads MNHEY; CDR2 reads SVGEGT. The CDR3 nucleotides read TGTGCCAGCAGTTACGATCGGCTAGCGGGAGTCAACGAGCAGTACTTC. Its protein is CASSYDRLAGVNEQYF.

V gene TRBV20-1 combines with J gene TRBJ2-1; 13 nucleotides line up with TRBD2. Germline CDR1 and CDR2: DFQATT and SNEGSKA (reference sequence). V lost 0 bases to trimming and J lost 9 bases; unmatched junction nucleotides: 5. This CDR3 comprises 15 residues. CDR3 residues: CSARDTGLAGREQFF. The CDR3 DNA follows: TGCAGTGCTAGAGATACGGGACTAGCGGGACGTGAGCAGTTCTTC.

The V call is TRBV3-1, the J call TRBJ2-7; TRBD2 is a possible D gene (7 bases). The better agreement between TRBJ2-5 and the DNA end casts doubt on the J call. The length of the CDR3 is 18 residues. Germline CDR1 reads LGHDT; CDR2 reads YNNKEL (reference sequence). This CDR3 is CASSQDRGGERGQETQYF. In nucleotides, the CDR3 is TGTGCCAGCAGCCAAGATCGAGGGGGGGAGAGGGGGCAAGAGACCCAGTACTTC.

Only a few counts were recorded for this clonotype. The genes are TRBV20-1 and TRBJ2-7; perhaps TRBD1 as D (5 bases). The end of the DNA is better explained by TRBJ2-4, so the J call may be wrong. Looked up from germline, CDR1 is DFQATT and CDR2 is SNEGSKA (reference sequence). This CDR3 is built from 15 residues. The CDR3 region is CSARDLRAGNNIQYF. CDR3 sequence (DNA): TGCAGTGCTAGGGATCTTCGGGCAGGGAATAACATTCAGTACTTC.

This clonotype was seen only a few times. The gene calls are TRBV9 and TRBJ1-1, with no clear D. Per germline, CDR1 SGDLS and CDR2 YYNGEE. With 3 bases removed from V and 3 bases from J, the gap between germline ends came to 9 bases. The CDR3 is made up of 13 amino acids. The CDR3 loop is CASSARADTEAFF. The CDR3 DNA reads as TGTGCCAGCAGCGCTAGGGCGGACACTGAAGCTTTCTTT.

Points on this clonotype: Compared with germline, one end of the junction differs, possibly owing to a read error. The CDR3 sequence is CASRDRGRYNKQFF. CDR3 nucleotides: TGTGCCAGCAGGGACAGGGGCCGATACAATAAGCAGTTCTTC. This chain uses TRBV6-2 or TRBV6-3 with TRBJ2-1, with 9 bases identical to TRBD1. This CDR3 contains 14 residues. Germline V gene lookup returns CDR1 MNHEY and CDR2 SVGEGT.

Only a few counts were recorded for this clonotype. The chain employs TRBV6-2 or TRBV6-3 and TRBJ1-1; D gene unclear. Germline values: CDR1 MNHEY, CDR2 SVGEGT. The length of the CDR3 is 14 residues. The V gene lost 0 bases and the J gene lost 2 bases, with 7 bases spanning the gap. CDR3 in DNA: TGTGCCAGCAGTTACTCCTGGGCAAACACTGAAGCTTTCTTT. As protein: CASSYSWANTEAFF.

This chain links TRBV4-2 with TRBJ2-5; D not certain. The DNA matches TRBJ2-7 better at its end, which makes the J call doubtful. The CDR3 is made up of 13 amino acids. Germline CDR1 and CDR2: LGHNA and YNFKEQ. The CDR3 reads CASSSNGHYEQYF. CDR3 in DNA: TGTGCCAGCAGCTCTAATGGGCACTACGAGCAGTACTTC.

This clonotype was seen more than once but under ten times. CDR3 sequence: CASMEEGNSYNEQFF. The CDR3 DNA reads TGTGCCAGCATGGAGGAGGGAAACTCCTACAATGAGCAGTTCTTC. This chain uses TRBV27 with TRBJ2-1, with D tentatively TRBD2 (6 bases). V was cut by 7 bases and J by 0 bases, with 13 bases left in between. The CDR3 is made up of 15 amino acids. Germline V gene data show CDR1 as MNHEY and CDR2 as SMNVEV (reference sequence).

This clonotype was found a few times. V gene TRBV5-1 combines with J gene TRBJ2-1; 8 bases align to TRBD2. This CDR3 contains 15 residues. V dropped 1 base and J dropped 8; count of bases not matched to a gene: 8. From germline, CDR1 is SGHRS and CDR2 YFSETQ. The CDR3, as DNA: TGCGCCAGCAGCTTGAGGAGCGGGAGTGAGGATGAGCAGTTCTTC. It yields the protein CASSLRSGSEDEQFF.

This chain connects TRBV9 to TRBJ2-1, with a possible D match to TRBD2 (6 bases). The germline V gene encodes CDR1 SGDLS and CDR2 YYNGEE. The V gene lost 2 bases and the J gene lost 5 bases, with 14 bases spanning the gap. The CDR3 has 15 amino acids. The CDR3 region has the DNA TGTGCCAGCAGCGTGGGAACGGGACTGGACAATGAGCAGTTCTTC. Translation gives CASSVGTGLDNEQFF.

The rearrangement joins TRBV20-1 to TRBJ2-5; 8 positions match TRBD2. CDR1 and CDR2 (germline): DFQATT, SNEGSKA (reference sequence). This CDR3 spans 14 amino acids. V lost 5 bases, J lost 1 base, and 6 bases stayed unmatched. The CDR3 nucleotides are TGCAGTGCTGGCGGACTAGCACGCCAAGAGACCCAGTACTTC. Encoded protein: CSAGGLARQETQYF.

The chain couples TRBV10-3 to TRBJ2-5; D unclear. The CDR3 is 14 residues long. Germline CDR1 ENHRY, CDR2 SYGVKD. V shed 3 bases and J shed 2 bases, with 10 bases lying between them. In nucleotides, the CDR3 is TGTGCCATCAGTGACCAAGCGCCTCAAGAGACCCAGTACTTC. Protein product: CAISDQAPQETQYF.

CDR3 nucleotides: TGCGCCAGCAGCCCCGGAAGGGGGCCCGCCGGGGAGCTGTTTTTT. Translating it yields CASSPGRGPAGELFF. The chain employs TRBV5-1 and TRBJ2-2, with 7 nucleotides matching TRBD1. Trimming at V came to 4 bases and at J to 6 bases, leaving 9 bases not matched to a gene. CDR1 SGHRS and CDR2 YFSETQ come from the germline V gene. The CDR3 is 15 amino acids.

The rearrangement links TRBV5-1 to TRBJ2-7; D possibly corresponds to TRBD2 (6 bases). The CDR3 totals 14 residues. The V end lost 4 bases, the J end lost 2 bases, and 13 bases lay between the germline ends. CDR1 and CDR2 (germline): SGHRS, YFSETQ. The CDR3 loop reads CASSPGTVAYEQYF. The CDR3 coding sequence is TGCGCCAGCAGCCCTGGGACTGTAGCCTACGAGCAGTACTTC.

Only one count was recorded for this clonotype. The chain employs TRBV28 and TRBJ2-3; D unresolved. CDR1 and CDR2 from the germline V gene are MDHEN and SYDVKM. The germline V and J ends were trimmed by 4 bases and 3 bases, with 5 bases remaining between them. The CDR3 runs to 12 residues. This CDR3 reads CASSSMTDTQYF. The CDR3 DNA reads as TGTGCCAGCAGTTCCATGACAGATACGCAGTATTTT.